The 5 T cell receptor beta chains in this list originate from one sample, sequenced in a study of OX40 agonist ivuxolimab in advanced cancers. Only in-frame clones appear in the TCRdb table, and some are missing; sequencing was by immunoSEQ multiplex PCR. The sample shows 75,000 to 100,000 clones, roughly 93% of them seen only once. Material: CD4+ or CD8+ T cells sorted from blood, obtained in a trial of the OX40 agonist ivuxolimab. All receptors derive from an adult with an advanced solid tumor such as melanoma, head and neck, liver or kidney cancer.

The table lists this clone with a count of one. The V gene is TRBV18, the J gene TRBJ1-4; TRBD1 aligns across 8 bases. Germline CDR1 is KGHSH and CDR2 is LQKENI. V was clipped by 3 bases and J by 6 bases; unmatched bases: 3. The CDR3 sequence is 14 residues long. CDR3 residues: CASSPTGGDEKLFF. DNA of the CDR3: TGTGCCAGCTCACCCACAGGGGGGGATGAAAAACTGTTTTTT. Filled out from reference TRBV18 and TRBJ1-4, the complete variable domain reads NAGVMQNPRHLVRRRGQEARLRCSPMKGHSHVYWYRQLPEEGLKFMVYLQKENIIDESGMPKERFSAEFPKEGPSILRIQQVVRGDSAAYFCASSPTGGDEKLFFGSGTQLSVL.

This clone was counted only a few times. J is TRBJ1-5 and V is TRBV18; D gene uncertain. The V and J ends lost 6 bases and 6 bases respectively, with 12 bases between them. The CDR3 spans 13 residues. From germline, CDR1 is KGHSH and CDR2 LQKENI. DNA of the CDR3: TGTGCCAGCTCCCTTGACCTGGGTCAGCCCCAGCATTTT. Translating it yields CASSLDLGQPQHF.

This clone was recorded once. The V and J genes are TRBV11-2 and TRBJ1-4; D uncertain. Germline CDR1 and CDR2: SGHAT and FQNNGV. The V end lost 5 bases, the J end lost 4 bases, and 8 bases lay between the germline ends. CDR3 length: 13 amino acids. The CDR3 reads CASSVTDNEKLFF. CDR3 DNA: TGTGCCAGCAGCGTAACTGATAATGAAAAACTGTTTTTT. Full variable domain (missing parts from reference TRBV11-2 and TRBJ1-4): EAGVAQSPRYKIIEKRQSVAFWCNPISGHATLYWYQQILGQGPKLLIQFQNNGVVDDSQLPKDRFSAERLKGVDSTLKIQPAKLEDSAVYLCASSVTDNEKLFFGSGTQLSVL.

The chain couples TRBV19 to TRBJ2-7; D possibly uses TRBD1 or TRBD2 (5 bases each). The V end was cut by 0 bases, the J end by 2 bases, with 8 bases between. This CDR3 has 14 residues. Germline-derived CDR1 and CDR2 are LNHDA and SQIVND (reference sequence). CDR3 protein: CASSIDRGTYEQYF. Written as DNA, the CDR3 is TGTGCCAGTAGTATAGATCGGGGCACCTACGAGCAGTACTTC.

The CDR3 spells CASSQDGPGLAGGQKNIQYF. Here the CDR3 DNA reads TGCGCCAGCAGCCAAGACGGGCCGGGACTAGCGGGGGGCCAGAAAAACATTCAGTACTTC. The chain couples TRBV4-3 to TRBJ2-4, with 15 bases fitting TRBD2. This CDR3 is 20 amino acids long. Germline V gene sequence: CDR1 LGHNA, CDR2 YSLEER. The V gene end was trimmed by 0 bases and the J gene end by 4 bases; junction bases not matched to a gene: 10.